These T cell receptor beta chains were read from a single sample in a study of T cells after yellow fever vaccination. One entry per CDR3 protein results from TCRdb running MiXCR on the 5' RACE reads. The data contain approximately 300,000 distinct CDR3 sequences, approximately 12% of them singletons. Sequencing was performed on CD4+ T cells sorted from PBMCs, taken 45 days after the yellow fever booster vaccination. All receptors derive from a man between 18 and 35 years old who received the YFV17D yellow fever vaccine. The CDR3 runs from the conserved cysteine through the conserved F or W. The D gene is left open where the match is weak. Expanded clones get a size class; other rows say once, few or many, or leave the size out.

j_call v_call d_call clone_size cdr3_aa cdr3_nt
TRBJ1-1 TRBV12-3/TRBV12-4 TRBD1 few CASSRDSVTEAFF TGTGCCAGCAGTCGGGACAGCGTCACTGAAGCTTTCTTT
TRBJ2-1 TRBV18 TRBD2 once CASSMGLASDEQFF TGTGCCAGCTCAATGGGACTAGCCAGCGATGAGCAGTTCTTC
TRBJ2-5 TRBV5-1 NA many CASSFQGDQETQYF TGCGCCAGCAGCTTCCAAGGGGATCAAGAGACCCAGTACTTC
TRBJ2-1 TRBV5-5 NA NA CASSFILTVSGPAWVNEQFF TGTGCCAGCAGCTTTATCCTCACGGTATCGGGTCCAGCGTGGGTCAATGAGCAGTTCTTC
TRBJ2-5 TRBV3-1 TRBD2 NA CASSQLPRGGKETQYF TGTGCCAGCAGCCAGTTGCCCCGGGGGGGGAAAGAGACCCAGTACTTC
TRBJ1-1 TRBV5-6 TRBD1 NA CASTQGTVNTEAFF TGTGCCAGCACCCAGGGGACAGTGAACACTGAAGCTTTCTTT
TRBJ1-3 TRBV6-2/TRBV6-3 NA NA CASTDSPEAGNTIYF TGTGCCAGCACCGACTCCCCTGAAGCTGGAAACACCATATATTTT
TRBJ2-5 TRBV6-6 NA NA CASSYSHPRREETQYF TGTGCCAGCAGTTACTCGCACCCTCGGCGGGAAGAGACCCAGTACTTC
TRBJ2-3 TRBV5-1 NA many CASSLDLTAQMEQYF TGCGCCAGCAGCTTGGACCTCACGGCACAGATGGAGCAGTATTTT
TRBJ2-7 TRBV7-2 NA NA CASSLATGAYEQYF TGTGCCAGCAGCTTAGCGACGGGGGCCTACGAGCAGTACTTC
TRBJ2-4 TRBV6-6 NA few CASSYSGGVNIQYF TGTGCCAGCAGTTATAGTGGCGGTGTAAACATTCAGTACTTC
TRBJ2-3 TRBV20-1 NA NA CSAPPTGAATDTQYF TGCAGTGCTCCCCCGACAGGAGCCGCCACAGATACGCAGTATTTT
TRBJ1-2 TRBV5-1 TRBD1 few CASSWGTDYYGYTF TGCGCCAGCAGCTGGGGGACAGACTACTATGGCTACACCTTC
TRBJ2-7 TRBV7-2 NA NA CASSSREFDYEQYF TGTGCCAGCAGCAGTAGGGAATTTGACTACGAGCAGTACTTC
TRBJ1-5 TRBV4-2 TRBD1 few CASSRADRGYQPQHF TGTGCCAGCAGCCGGGCCGACAGGGGATATCAGCCCCAGCATTTT
TRBJ2-1 TRBV7-2 NA few CASSSGVETQFF TGTGCCAGCAGCTCAGGCGTGGAAACGCAGTTCTTC
TRBJ2-7 TRBV4-1 NA many CASSQAPTDSYEQYF TGCGCCAGCAGCCAAGCCCCCACGGACAGCTACGAGCAGTACTTC
TRBJ2-3 TRBV4-2 TRBD2 NA CASSQGLSGTQYF TGTGCCAGCAGCCAAGGGCTTAGCGGGACGCAGTATTTT
TRBJ2-3 TRBV14 NA NA CASSRRLSLDTQYF TGTGCCAGCAGCCGTCGACTTTCCCTAGATACGCAGTATTTT
TRBJ2-3 TRBV4-3 TRBD2 NA CASSQILAGTDTQYF TGCGCCAGCAGCCAGATACTAGCGGGCACAGATACGCAGTATTTT
TRBJ2-3 TRBV7-9 TRBD2 many CASSFDSGGPSTDTQYF TGTGCCAGCAGCTTTGATAGCGGGGGCCCTAGCACAGATACGCAGTATTTT
TRBJ2-3 TRBV7-8 NA NA CASSLGNSDTLYF TGTGCCAGCAGCTTAGGGAACTCAGATACGCTGTATTTT
TRBJ2-1 TRBV4-1 NA NA CASSQPVSKFRNEQFF TGCGCCAGCAGCCAGCCTGTAAGCAAGTTTCGGAATGAGCAGTTCTTC
TRBJ1-1 TRBV29-1 TRBD1 NA CSGSQGAGMNTEAFF TGCAGCGGATCCCAGGGGGCGGGGATGAACACTGAAGCTTTCTTT
TRBJ2-7 TRBV5-5 NA NA CASSLAAQLYEQYF TGTGCCAGCAGCTTGGCCGCACAGCTCTACGAGCAGTACTTC
TRBJ1-2 TRBV27 NA NA CASRRQEGGYTF TGTGCCAGCAGAAGACAGGAAGGTGGCTACACCTTC
TRBJ2-7 TRBV4-2 TRBD2 NA CASSQGLAGGPTYEQYF TGTGCCAGCAGCCAGGGACTAGCGGGGGGCCCAACCTACGAGCAGTACTTC
TRBJ2-3 TRBV4-2 TRBD2 few CASSRQRGKTDTQYF TGTGCCAGCAGCCGTCAGCGGGGTAAGACAGATACGCAGTATTTT
TRBJ1-1 TRBV4-1 NA NA CASSRLPQTVNTEAFF TGCGCCAGCAGCCGCCTCCCCCAGACAGTAAACACTGAAGCTTTCTTT
TRBJ2-3 TRBV5-1 NA NA CASSSDGGRTDTQYF TGCGCCAGCAGCTCCGACGGGGGCCGCACAGATACGCAGTATTTT
TRBJ1-2 TRBV6-2/TRBV6-3 NA few CASSYSGDNGYTF TGTGCCAGCAGTTACTCTGGTGACAATGGCTACACCTTC
TRBJ1-5 TRBV7-2 NA NA CASSFLGAHQPQHF TGTGCCAGCAGCTTCCTCGGGGCGCATCAGCCCCAGCATTTT
TRBJ2-5 TRBV20-1 NA few CSAGGLVETQYF TGCAGTGCTGGAGGGCTAGTGGAGACCCAGTACTTC
TRBJ2-5 TRBV20-1 NA few CSARKGGETQYF TGCAGTGCTAGGAAGGGGGGGGAGACCCAGTACTTC
TRBJ1-2 TRBV5-6 NA NA CASSPVGVSNYGYTF TGTGCCAGCAGCCCTGTGGGGGTGTCTAACTATGGCTACACCTTC
TRBJ2-1 TRBV5-4 TRBD1 NA CASSLDRGSREQFF TGTGCCAGCAGCCTGGACAGGGGAAGTCGTGAGCAGTTCTTC
TRBJ1-2 TRBV3-1 NA many CASRGVAGYGYTF TGTGCCAGCCGGGGGGTGGCGGGCTATGGCTACACCTTC
TRBJ1-1 TRBV20-1 NA NA CSARDILQGGNTEAFF TGCAGTGCTAGAGATATACTCCAGGGAGGGAACACTGAAGCTTTCTTT
TRBJ2-5 TRBV7-2 NA NA CASSVAETQYF TGTGCCAGCAGCGTAGCTGAGACCCAGTACTTC
TRBJ2-3 TRBV5-1 NA many CASSTNRAKSTDTQYF TGCGCCAGCAGCACAAATAGGGCGAAAAGCACAGATACGCAGTATTTT
TRBJ1-1 TRBV11-2 NA NA CASSLYPNLEAFF TGTGCCAGCAGCCTATATCCCAATCTCGAAGCTTTCTTT
TRBJ2-5 TRBV10-3 NA many CAISESEGWRETQYF TGTGCCATCAGTGAGTCGGAGGGATGGAGAGAGACCCAGTACTTC
TRBJ2-3 TRBV20-1 NA NA CSARVTGTDTQYF TGCAGTGCTAGGGTCACGGGAACAGATACGCAGTATTTT